This T cell receptor beta chain is drawn from a study of regulatory T cells in long-lasting Graves disease. This clonotype was detected many times. Time point of the sample: newly diagnosed GD, antithyroid drugs for less than 3 months. Construction of the TCR library relied on RNA isolated from PBMCs. The authors drew around 9 milliliters of peripheral blood into EDTA tubes. V gave up 3 bases and J gave up 10 bases, with 8 bases separating them. From germline, CDR1 is SGHRS and CDR2 YFSETQ. The CDR3 sequence is 11 residues long. In building TCR beta libraries, iRepertoire HTBI primers were used together with Arm-PCR of CDR3 regions. MiXCR, run by TCRdb on the multiplex PCR reads, gives a single entry per CDR3 protein. The sample records 450,000 to 600,000 distinct CDR3 sequences, approximately 15% being singletons. The same data also contributed to another study, on T cells in Graves' hyperthyroidism and ophthalmopathy. As that report states: Researchers barred patients who had uncontrolled infection, other autoimmune disease, pregnancy or lactation. In the first-round RT-PCR of the TCR CDR3, the HTBI primer set was used.

This chain connects TRBV5-1 to TRBJ2-1; D is ambiguous. The source material was peripheral blood mononuclear cells (PBMCs), sampled at new diagnosis, from a patient treated with antithyroid drugs. The clonotype was recovered from a man aged 25 to 40 with Graves disease. DNA of the CDR3: TGCGCCAGCAGCTATATGGGCGAGCAGTTCTTC. As protein: CASSYMGEQFF.